Presented here are 28 T cell receptor beta chains from one specimen sequenced in a study of cytomegalovirus exposure and HLA in healthy donors. Sequencing was performed with immunoSEQ multiplex PCR; in TCRdb, only in-frame clones are kept and a portion is missing. The profile shows 150,000 to 200,000 clones, around nine tenths of them singletons. Material for sequencing was PBMCs. The receptors stem from a woman under 30 in good health and CMV-seronegative.

The chain employs TRBV9 and TRBJ2-1, with D tentatively TRBD1 (6 bases). Germline lookup yields CDR1 SGDLS and CDR2 YYNGEE. The CDR3 contains 14 residues. The V end lost 8 bases, the J end lost 5 bases, and 17 bases lay between the germline ends. The CDR3 DNA reads TGTGCCAGTACGACATTGGACAGTAACAATGAGCAGTTCTTC. Amino acids: CASTTLDSNNEQFF.

The chain links TRBV4-1 to TRBJ2-7; TRBD2 might be the D (6 bases). The length of the CDR3 is 13 residues. The germline V gene has CDR1 MGHRA and CDR2 YSYEKL. Between the trimmed V and J ends, which lost 0 bases and 6 bases, there was a span of 9 bases. CDR3 sequence (DNA): TGCGCCAGCAGCCAAGAGGTGGAGGGCGAGCAGTACTTC. Encoded protein: CASSQEVEGEQYF.

The chain links TRBV10-3 to TRBJ2-2; no clear D. Per the germline V gene, CDR1 is ENHRY and CDR2 is SYGVKD. V was clipped by 4 bases and J by 5 bases, with 8 bases between them. The CDR3 has 13 amino acids. CDR3 amino acids: CAISAGSTGELFF. Written as DNA, the CDR3 is TGTGCCATCAGTGCAGGTTCAACCGGGGAGCTGTTTTTT.

The chain employs TRBV6-5 and TRBJ2-7, with 7 bases identical to TRBD1. V lost 2 bases to trimming and J lost 1 base; unmatched junction nucleotides: 5. There are 15 residues in the CDR3. Germline values: CDR1 MNHEY, CDR2 SVGAGI. CDR3 in DNA: TGTGCCAGCAGTTACGGGACAGCTACTTCCTACGAGCAGTACTTC. Translating it yields CASSYGTATSYEQYF.

The V and J genes are TRBV6-6 and TRBJ1-1; weak D call: TRBD1 (6 bases). Per the germline V gene, CDR1 is MNHNY and CDR2 is SVGAGI (reference sequence). The CDR3 has 12 amino acids. V lost 2 bases, J lost 8 bases, and 9 bases lay in between. This chain's CDR3 is CASSYPTGEAFF. CDR3 sequence (DNA): TGTGCCAGCAGTTACCCAACAGGGGAAGCTTTCTTT.

This clone is a singleton in its sample. The rearrangement uses TRBV11-2 and TRBJ2-7, with D uncertain. CDR3 length equals 15 residues. Germline V gives CDR1 SGHAT, CDR2 FQNNGV. Trimming removed 5 bases at V and 0 bases at J, with 14 bases between. DNA of the CDR3: TGTGCCAGCAGCCACCGGTCGTCGGGCTCCTACGAGCAGTACTTC. Residues: CASSHRSSGSYEQYF.

This chain uses TRBV7-2 with TRBJ1-2; D unresolved. Germline V gives CDR1 SGHTA, CDR2 FQGNSA. This CDR3 region has 15 residues. V lost 0 bases, J lost 8 bases, and 16 bases lay in between. The CDR3 loop is CASSLALTGEGGYTF. CDR3 DNA: TGTGCCAGCAGCTTAGCGCTGACTGGGGAGGGAGGCTACACCTTC. Filled out from reference TRBV7-2 and TRBJ1-2, the complete variable domain reads GAGVSQSPSNKVTEKGKDVELRCDPISGHTALYWYRQSLGQGLEFLIYFQGNSAPDKSGLPSDRFSAERTGGSVSTLTIQRTQQEDSAVYLCASSLALTGEGGYTFGSGTRLTVV.

V gene TRBV5-1 combines with J gene TRBJ2-5; no reliable D call. The CDR3 has 15 amino acids. V was clipped by 0 bases and J by 1 base, with 10 bases between them. From germline, CDR1 is SGHRS and CDR2 YFSETQ. DNA for the CDR3: TGCGCCAGCAGCTTGGCCGCGGTGACCCAAGAGACCCAGTACTTC. The encoded protein is CASSLAAVTQETQYF. Based on the CDR3 plus reference TRBV5-1 and TRBJ2-5, the full variable domain is KAGVTQTPRYLIKTRGQQVTLSCSPISGHRSVSWYQQTPGQGLQFLFEYFSETQRNKGNFPGRFSGRQFSNSRSEMNVSTLELGDSALYLCASSLAAVTQETQYFGPGTRLLVL.

The rearrangement links TRBV5-1 to TRBJ2-2, with a possible D match to TRBD2 (6 bases). Trimming removed 1 base at V and 1 base at J, with 8 bases between. The CDR3 is 15 amino acids. Germline CDR1 and CDR2: SGHRS and YFSETQ. The CDR3 DNA follows: TGCGCCAGCAGCTTGTGGGGAGGGAACACCGGGGAGCTGTTTTTT. Protein product: CASSLWGGNTGELFF.

This clone was seen a handful of times. This chain links TRBV5-1 with TRBJ1-5; no firm D call. Looked up from germline, CDR1 is SGHRS and CDR2 is YFSETQ. V lost 4 bases and J lost 4, with 9 bases in between. CDR3 length equals 13 residues. The CDR3 sequence is CASSPSSNQPQHF. The DNA of the CDR3 is TGCGCCAGCAGCCCTTCGAGTAATCAGCCCCAGCATTTT.

The chain couples TRBV4-3 to TRBJ1-2; D ambiguous. V was trimmed by 0 bases and J by 0 bases, leaving 11 bases between them. This CDR3 comprises 16 residues. From germline, CDR1 is LGHNA and CDR2 YSLEER. The CDR3 DNA reads as TGCGCCAGCAGCCAAGATCTTGCAGGTACTAACTATGGCTACACCTTC. This encodes CASSQDLAGTNYGYTF.

This chain connects TRBV7-9 to TRBJ2-1; 7 bases agree with TRBD1. With V trimmed by 4 bases and J by 7 bases, 7 bases remained unmatched. Germline V lookup: CDR1 SEHNR, CDR2 FQNEAQ (reference sequence). This CDR3 contains 14 residues. In DNA, the CDR3 is TGTGCCAGCAGCTCCCGGGACAGACAAAATGAGCAGTTCTTC. Its protein is CASSSRDRQNEQFF. The whole variable domain, filled in from reference TRBV7-9 and TRBJ2-1, reads DTGVSQNPRHKITKRGQNVTFRCDPISEHNRLYWYRQTLGQGPEFLTYFQNEAQLEKSRLLSDRFSAERPKGSFSTLEIQRTEQGDSAMYLCASSSRDRQNEQFFGPGTRLTVL.

The chain is built from TRBV7-6 and TRBJ2-7, with D perhaps matching TRBD2 (5 bases). CDR3 length: 15 amino acids. The germline gives CDR1 SGHVS, CDR2 FNYEAQ. With 2 bases removed from V and 2 bases from J, the gap between germline ends came to 13 bases. The CDR3 spells CASSLRAAGAYEQYF. DNA of the CDR3: TGTGCCAGCAGCTTACGGGCGGCCGGGGCCTACGAGCAGTACTTC. Based on the CDR3 plus reference TRBV7-6 and TRBJ2-7, the full variable domain is GAGVSQSPRYKVTKRGQDVALRCDPISGHVSLYWYRQALGQGPEFLTYFNYEAQQDKSGLPNDRFSAERPEGSISTLTIQRTEQRDSAMYRCASSLRAAGAYEQYFGPGTRLTVT.

This rearrangement joins TRBV5-1 to TRBJ1-3, with TRBD1 matching 7 bases. The V and J ends lost 0 bases and 0 bases, in that order; junction bases with no gene match: 0. CDR1 is SGHRS and CDR2 is YFSETQ in the germline V gene. There are 15 residues in the CDR3. The CDR3 is CASSLEGASGNTIYF. CDR3 in DNA: TGCGCCAGCAGCTTGGAGGGGGCCTCTGGAAACACCATATATTTT.

V is TRBV12-5 and J is TRBJ1-1; D is unresolved. Germline CDR1 and CDR2: LGHNT and FRNRAP. CDR3 size: 12 residues. V was shortened by 0 bases and J by 6 bases, with 5 bases between the two germline ends. As DNA, the CDR3 is TGTGCTAGTGGTTTGGTACCGGCTGAAGCTTTCTTT. Protein product: CASGLVPAEAFF. Drawing the rest from reference TRBV12-5 and TRBJ1-1, the complete variable domain is DARVTQTPRHKVTEMGQEVTMRCQPILGHNTVFWYRQTMMQGLELLAYFRNRAPLDDSGMPKDRFSAEMPDATLATLKIQPSEPRDSAVYFCASGLVPAEAFFGQGTRLTVV.

This chain links TRBV9 with TRBJ2-1; 7 bases align to TRBD2. There are 15 residues in the CDR3. Trimming removed 1 base from V and 1 base from J; junction bases left unmatched: 2. Germline CDR1 and CDR2: SGDLS and YYNGEE. CDR3 in DNA: TGTGCCAGCAGCGTACGGGGGGAGTCCTACAATGAGCAGTTCTTC. It specifies CASSVRGESYNEQFF.

This rearrangement joins TRBV15 to TRBJ2-2; D perhaps matches TRBD2 (5 bases). The ends were cut back, 3 bases at V and 6 bases at J, with 14 bases in the middle. The CDR3 spans 15 residues. Looked up from germline, CDR1 is LNHNV and CDR2 is YYDKDF (reference sequence). In DNA form, the CDR3 reads TGTGCCACCAGCAGTATGCGGGTTTGGGCCGGGGAGCTGTTTTTT. It yields the protein CATSSMRVWAGELFF.

The chain uses TRBV4-2 and TRBJ1-5; tentative D call: TRBD1 (6 bases). The V gene lost 2 bases and the J gene lost 4 bases, with 12 bases spanning the gap. Germline V gene sequence: CDR1 LGHNA, CDR2 YNFKEQ. The CDR3 spans 15 residues. CDR3 nucleotide sequence: TGTGCCAGCAGCCAATCCGGGACACCGAATCAGCCCCAGCATTTT. Its translation is CASSQSGTPNQPQHF.

This clone was detected only once. Other DNA sequences in the same sample also yield this CDR3. V gene TRBV7-9 combines with J gene TRBJ1-5; 8 bases are a match to TRBD1. The J segment lost 4 bases and the V segment lost 5 bases, leaving 4 bases of the junction unmatched. The CDR3 totals 14 residues. Germline loops: CDR1 SEHNR, CDR2 FQNEAQ (reference sequence). As DNA, the CDR3 is TGTGCCAGCAGCCCCGGACAGGGAAATCAGCCCCAGCATTTT. It encodes CASSPGQGNQPQHF.

This sequence joins TRBV6-5 and TRBJ2-1; a weak D match, TRBD2 (6 bases). Germline CDR1 MNHEY, CDR2 SVGAGI. V was pared by 3 bases and J by 5 bases, with 14 bases between. The CDR3 is 15 amino acids. CDR3 sequence: CASSYGGIINNEQFF. Here the CDR3 DNA reads TGTGCCAGCAGTTATGGAGGGATAATTAACAATGAGCAGTTCTTC.

V usage is TRBV7-2 and J usage is TRBJ1-4, with 7 bases that match TRBD1. Germline CDR1 is SGHTA and CDR2 is FQGNSA. Trimming cost V 0 bases and J 8 bases; bases outside gene matches: 9. The CDR3 extends over 16 amino acids. As DNA, the CDR3 is TGTGCCAGCAGCTTAGCCCTAAACAGGGGAGACGAAAAACTGTTTTTT. It codes for CASSLALNRGDEKLFF.

The genes are TRBV5-6 and TRBJ1-5; the D gene is possibly TRBD1 (6 bases). This CDR3 is 15 amino acids long. Trimming removed 0 bases from V and 2 bases from J, with 9 bases in between. CDR1 is SGHDT, CDR2 YYEEEE, per germline. This CDR3 is CASSLGQVGNQPQHF. CDR3 bases: TGTGCCAGCAGCTTGGGACAGGTAGGCAATCAGCCCCAGCATTTT.

The chain has TRBV10-3 and TRBJ2-7; 14 bases are a match to TRBD2. The germline gives CDR1 ENHRY, CDR2 SYGVKD. V lost 3 bases, J lost 3 bases, and 10 bases stayed unmatched. The CDR3 spans 18 residues. CDR3 loop: CAISDPPGTSGSIYEQYF. The DNA for the CDR3 is TGTGCCATCAGTGATCCCCCCGGGACTAGCGGGAGTATCTACGAGCAGTACTTC.

In its sample, this clone was seen a few times. The rearrangement links TRBV18 to TRBJ1-2, with D tentatively TRBD1 (5 bases). The CDR3 loop spans 13 amino acids. CDR1 KGHSH and CDR2 LQKENI come from the germline V gene. Trimming took off 6 bases at V and 6 bases at J, with 14 bases between the two ends. The CDR3 protein is CASSRQSRDGYTF. CDR3 sequence (DNA): TGTGCCAGCTCCCGACAGTCCAGGGATGGCTACACCTTC.

The rearrangement joins TRBV19 to TRBJ1-2; D gene unclear. Deletions cut 3 bases from V and 2 bases from J, with 16 bases between. Per germline, CDR1 LNHDA and CDR2 SQIVND (reference sequence). The CDR3 contains 16 residues. CDR3 in DNA: TGTGCCAGTAGTATTTGGTCGGGCGGGGTCAACTATGGCTACACCTTC. This codes for CASSIWSGGVNYGYTF.

The CDR3 loop reads CASSLPGLGPNEQFF. The CDR3 nucleotides are TGTGCCAGCAGCCTCCCGGGACTCGGACCGAATGAGCAGTTCTTC. V usage is TRBV5-4 and J usage is TRBJ2-1, with TRBD2 as a possible D gene (6 bases). The germline CDR1 and CDR2 sequences are SGHNT and YYREEE (reference sequence). There are 15 residues in the CDR3. V gave up 4 bases and J gave up 7 bases, with 18 bases separating them.

The rearrangement uses TRBV5-1 and TRBJ2-7; 7 bases are shared with TRBD1. Trimming cost V 2 bases and J 1 base; bases outside gene matches: 3. The CDR3 runs to 14 residues. CDR1 SGHRS and CDR2 YFSETQ come from the germline V gene. CDR3 DNA: TGCGCCAGCAGCTTCGGACAGGAGTCCTACGAGCAGTACTTC. Residues: CASSFGQESYEQYF.

This chain uses TRBV2 with TRBJ1-5; TRBD1 aligns across 10 bases. Germline assignment: CDR1 SNHLY and CDR2 FYNNEI. CDR3 size: 15 residues. V trimming: 6 bases; J trimming: 3 bases; junction bases outside the gene matches: 5. The DNA for the CDR3 is TGTGCCAGCAGGGAGGGACAGGGGAACAATCAGCCCCAGCATTTT. It codes for CASREGQGNNQPQHF.